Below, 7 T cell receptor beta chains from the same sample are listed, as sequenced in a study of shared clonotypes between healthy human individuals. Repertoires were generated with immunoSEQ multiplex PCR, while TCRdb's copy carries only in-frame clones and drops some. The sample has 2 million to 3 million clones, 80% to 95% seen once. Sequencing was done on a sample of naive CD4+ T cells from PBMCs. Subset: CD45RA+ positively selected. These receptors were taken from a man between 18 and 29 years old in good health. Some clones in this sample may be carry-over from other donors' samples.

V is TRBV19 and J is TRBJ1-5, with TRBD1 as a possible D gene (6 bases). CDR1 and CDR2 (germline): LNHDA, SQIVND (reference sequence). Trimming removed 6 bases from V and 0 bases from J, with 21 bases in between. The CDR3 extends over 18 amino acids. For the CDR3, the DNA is TGTGCCAGTAGCGGAAGGGGGGGTGAGGGCTATAGCAATCAGCCCCAGCATTTT. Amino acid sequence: CASSGRGGEGYSNQPQHF. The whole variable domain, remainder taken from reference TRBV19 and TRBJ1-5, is DGGITQSPKYLFRKEGQNVTLSCEQNLNHDAMYWYRQDPGQGLRLIYYSQIVNDFQKGDIAEGYSVSREKKESFPLTVTSAQKNPTAFYLCASSGRGGEGYSNQPQHFGDGTRLSIL.

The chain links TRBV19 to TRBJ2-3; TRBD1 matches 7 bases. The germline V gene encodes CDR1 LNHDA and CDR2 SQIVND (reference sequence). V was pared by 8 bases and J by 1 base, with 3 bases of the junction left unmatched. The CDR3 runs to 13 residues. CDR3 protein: CASADRGTDTQYF. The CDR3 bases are TGTGCCAGTGCCGACAGGGGCACAGATACGCAGTATTTT.

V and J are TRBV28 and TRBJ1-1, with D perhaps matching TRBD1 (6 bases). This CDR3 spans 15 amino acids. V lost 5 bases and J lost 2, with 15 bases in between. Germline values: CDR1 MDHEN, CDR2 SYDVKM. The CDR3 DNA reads TGTGCCAGCAGTAACGGGGGCGTACTAAACACTGAAGCTTTCTTT. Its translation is CASSNGGVLNTEAFF.

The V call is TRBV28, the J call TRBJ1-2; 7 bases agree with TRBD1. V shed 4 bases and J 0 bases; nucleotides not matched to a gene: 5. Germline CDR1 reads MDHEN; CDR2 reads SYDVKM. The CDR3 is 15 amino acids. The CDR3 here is CASSSQGTPNYGYTF. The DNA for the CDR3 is TGTGCCAGCAGTTCACAGGGGACACCTAACTATGGCTACACCTTC.

This chain's CDR3 is CASSLRTSARTDTQYF. The CDR3 coding sequence is TGTGCCAGCAGTCTCAGGACTAGCGCTCGCACAGATACGCAGTATTTT. The V call is TRBV27, the J call TRBJ2-3; 9 bases are a match to TRBD2. V lost 5 bases and J lost 1; bases outside the gene matches: 7. Per germline, CDR1 MNHEY and CDR2 SMNVEV (reference sequence). The CDR3 is made up of 16 amino acids.

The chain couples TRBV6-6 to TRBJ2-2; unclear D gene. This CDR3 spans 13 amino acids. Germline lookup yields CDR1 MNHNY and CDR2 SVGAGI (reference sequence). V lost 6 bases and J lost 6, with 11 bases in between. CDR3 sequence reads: CASSLLRPGELFF. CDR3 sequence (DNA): TGTGCCAGCAGCCTACTTCGTCCCGGGGAGCTGTTTTTT.

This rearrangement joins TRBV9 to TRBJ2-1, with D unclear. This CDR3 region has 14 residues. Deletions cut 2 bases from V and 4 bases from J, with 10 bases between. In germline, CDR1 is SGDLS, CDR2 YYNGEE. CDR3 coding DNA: TGTGCCAGCAGCGTTGAGCACTCTTACAATGAGCAGTTCTTC. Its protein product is CASSVEHSYNEQFF.